This passage covers 20 T cell receptor beta chains from one sample sequenced in a study of a mutant IDH1 vaccine in newly diagnosed glioma. Stated time point: week 35, safety follow-up. It was 300 ug of mutant IDH1 20-mer peptide that made up each vaccine dose, given with topical imiquimod. Data came from immunoSEQ multiplex PCR; TCRdb stores just in-frame clones and leaves some out. Of roughly 51,000 clones listed, approximately 79% were seen once; the top ten hold around 6.7%. The antigens of these receptors remain unknown. Specimen: PBMCs, collected from a glioma patient whose treatment included an IDH1 peptide vaccine. The receptors were sampled from a man aged 40-49 years with glioma.

The CDR3 DNA is TGTGCCAGCAGAGGGGGACTTTGGCAGCCCCAGCATTTT. Residues: CASRGGLWQPQHF. V and J are TRBV27 and TRBJ1-5, with D tentatively TRBD1 (6 bases). CDR1 and CDR2 from the germline V gene are MNHEY and SMNVEV (reference sequence). This CDR3 region has 13 residues. The V end lost 6 bases, the J end lost 7 bases, and 13 bases lay between the germline ends.

The chain joins TRBV10-2 to TRBJ2-7; 8 bases are a match to TRBD1. Germline V CDR1 and CDR2: WSHSY, SAAADI. J was trimmed by 4 bases and V by 0 bases; bases with no gene match: 8. The CDR3 runs to 16 residues. The CDR3 loop is CASSESQSGQGYEQYF. The CDR3 nucleotides read TGCGCCAGCAGTGAGTCCCAATCCGGACAGGGTTACGAGCAGTACTTC.

In this sample, this clone turned up once. This chain joins TRBV6-5 and TRBJ1-2; 7 bases line up with TRBD1. This CDR3 has 13 amino acids. Germline assignment: CDR1 MNHEY and CDR2 SVGAGI. The V segment lost 6 bases and the J segment 4 bases; nucleotides outside the gene matches: 5. The CDR3 coding sequence is TGTGCCAGCAGCCCACAGGGGATCTATGGCTACACCTTC. Protein product: CASSPQGIYGYTF.

V and J are TRBV18 and TRBJ2-7; D might be TRBD1 (6 bases). Germline CDR1 KGHSH, CDR2 LQKENI. V lost 1 base and J lost 3, with 10 bases in between. The CDR3 covers 14 residues. The CDR3, as DNA: TGTGCCAGCTCACCACTGGGACAACACTACGAGCAGTACTTC. Protein product: CASSPLGQHYEQYF. The complete variable domain, with remaining parts taken from reference TRBV18 and TRBJ2-7, reads NAGVMQNPRHLVRRRGQEARLRCSPMKGHSHVYWYRQLPEEGLKFMVYLQKENIIDESGMPKERFSAEFPKEGPSILRIQQVVRGDSAAYFCASSPLGQHYEQYFGPGTRLTVT.

In its sample, this clone was seen once. The DNA of the CDR3 is TGTGCCAGCAGCTTTGGACCGGGACATCGGAACACTGAAGCTTTCTTT. Protein sequence: CASSFGPGHRNTEAFF. This chain joins TRBV7-9 and TRBJ1-1, with D maybe TRBD1 (6 bases). V shed 3 bases and J shed 1 base, with 15 bases lying between them. There are 16 residues in the CDR3. Germline CDR1 is SEHNR and CDR2 is FQNEAQ (reference sequence).

The genes are TRBV7-6 and TRBJ1-5, with D hard to call. Germline loops: CDR1 SGHVS, CDR2 FNYEAQ. Trimming stripped 2 bases from V and 3 bases from J, with 11 bases between. This CDR3 is built from 15 residues. CDR3 region: CASSLQSGFNQPQHF. The DNA for the CDR3 is TGTGCCAGCAGCTTACAGTCAGGTTTCAATCAGCCCCAGCATTTT.

This chain connects TRBV2 to TRBJ1-3; no reliable D call. The CDR3 has 11 amino acids. With 11 bases removed from V and 3 bases from J, the gap between germline ends came to 8 bases. Germline V gives CDR1 SNHLY, CDR2 FYNNEI. The DNA of the CDR3 is TGTGCCTCAGGTTTTGGAAACACCATATATTTT. It codes for CASGFGNTIYF.

The V gene is TRBV2, the J gene TRBJ2-7; tentative D call: TRBD1 (5 bases). CDR1 and CDR2 (germline): SNHLY, FYNNEI. The V end lost 7 bases, the J end lost 0 bases, and 13 bases lay between the germline ends. The CDR3 consists of 14 residues. The CDR3 DNA reads TGTGCCAGCAAAGACGGCAGGGTCTCCTACGAGCAGTACTTC. Its protein is CASKDGRVSYEQYF.

V gene TRBV21-1 combines with J gene TRBJ1-2. TRBV21-1 is a listed pseudogene. This CDR3 is 15 amino acids long. The CDR3 here is CASSKGGRDRDDYTF. The CDR3 DNA sequence: TGTGCCAGCAGCAAAGGAGGCAGGGACCGCGACGACTACACCTTC.

This clone was detected only a few times. J is TRBJ1-6 and V is TRBV9; 7 nucleotides line up with TRBD1. The trim removed 3 bases at V and 10 bases at J, leaving 7 bases unmatched. The V gene's germline CDR1 is SGDLS and CDR2 YYNGEE. This CDR3 region has 14 residues. CDR3 sequence reads: CASSATGLGSPLHF. DNA of the CDR3: TGTGCCAGCAGCGCGACAGGGCTAGGATCACCCCTCCACTTT. The whole variable domain, filled in from reference TRBV9 and TRBJ1-6, reads DSGVTQTPKHLITATGQRVTLRCSPRSGDLSVYWYQQSLDQGLQFLIQYYNGEERAKGNILERFSAQQFPDLHSELNLSSLELGDSALYFCASSATGLGSPLHFGNGTRLTVT.

This chain uses TRBV11-2 with TRBJ1-1; D is unclear. The V gene's germline CDR1 is SGHAT and CDR2 FQNNGV. The CDR3 loop spans 13 amino acids. Trimming took off 4 bases at V and 0 bases at J, with 6 bases between the two ends. The CDR3 loop is CASSSAVNTEAFF. CDR3 bases: TGTGCCAGCAGCTCAGCGGTGAACACTGAAGCTTTCTTT.

This clone was recorded only once. V gene TRBV25-1 combines with J gene TRBJ2-1, with 9 nucleotides matching TRBD2. The CDR3 runs to 14 residues. With 8 bases clipped from V and 6 bases from J, the junction kept 8 bases outside the gene matches. Germline V gives CDR1 MGHDK, CDR2 SYGVNS. CDR3: CASARGGSGNEQFF. The CDR3 DNA follows: TGTGCCAGCGCGCGGGGGGGCTCCGGCAATGAGCAGTTCTTC.

The chain links TRBV5-4 to TRBJ2-5; 9 positions match TRBD2. From germline, CDR1 is SGHNT and CDR2 YYREEE (reference sequence). The junction had 6 bases not matched to a gene; V was cut back by 4 bases and J by 5 bases. The CDR3 contains 14 residues. The CDR3 DNA follows: TGTGCCAGCAGCGGCGGGGGGGCGAAGGAGACCCAGTACTTC. Amino acids: CASSGGGAKETQYF.

The chain combines TRBV2 with TRBJ1-2; D gene unclear. Per germline, CDR1 SNHLY and CDR2 FYNNEI. There are 15 residues in the CDR3. Trimming shortened V by 2 bases and J by 0 bases, and 10 bases separated the two germline ends. The CDR3 region is CASSETWGANYGYTF. CDR3 sequence (DNA): TGTGCCAGCAGTGAAACCTGGGGAGCTAACTATGGCTACACCTTC.

The V gene is TRBV5-4, the J gene TRBJ2-7; TRBD2 is a possible D gene (6 bases). The germline V gene has CDR1 SGHNT and CDR2 YYREEE (reference sequence). This CDR3 region has 17 residues. Deletions cut 2 bases from V and 7 bases from J, with 25 bases between. In DNA, the CDR3 is TGTGCCAGCAGCTTCGGACGGGGGACTCCCGTCTCACGGGAGCAGTACTTC. As protein: CASSFGRGTPVSREQYF.

This CDR3 is CASSSQGAGGNIQYF. CDR3 bases: TGCGCCAGCAGCTCACAGGGGGCTGGGGGAAACATTCAGTACTTC. The V gene is TRBV5-1, the J gene TRBJ2-4, with TRBD1 matching 9 bases. The V segment lost 3 bases and the J segment 6 bases; nucleotides outside the gene matches: 7. This CDR3 has 15 residues. Germline loops: CDR1 SGHRS, CDR2 YFSETQ. The entire variable domain, with the rest obtained from reference TRBV5-1 and TRBJ2-4, is as follows: KAGVTQTPRYLIKTRGQQVTLSCSPISGHRSVSWYQQTPGQGLQFLFEYFSETQRNKGNFPGRFSGRQFSNSRSEMNVSTLELGDSALYLCASSSQGAGGNIQYFGAGTRLSVL.

The gene calls are TRBV5-1 and TRBJ2-7, with D unclear. The CDR3 totals 14 residues. Per germline, CDR1 SGHRS and CDR2 YFSETQ. V dropped 1 base and J dropped 2 bases, with 10 bases sitting between them. DNA for the CDR3: TGCGCCAGCAGCTTGCAGGTGCCACCCTACGAGCAGTACTTC. This encodes CASSLQVPPYEQYF.

This clone was recorded once. The genes are TRBV5-6 and TRBJ1-1; TRBD1 might be the D (6 bases). Trimming cost V 0 bases and J 7 bases, with 10 bases left between them. Germline V gene lookup returns CDR1 SGHDT and CDR2 YYEEEE. The CDR3 is 13 amino acids. This chain's CDR3 is CASSLDRAFEAFF. The CDR3 bases are TGTGCCAGCAGCTTGGACAGGGCCTTTGAAGCTTTCTTT.

The CDR3: CASDQGGNTIYF. The CDR3 DNA follows: TGTGCCAGTGATCAGGGCGGAAACACCATATATTTT. J is TRBJ1-3 and V is TRBV2, with D perhaps TRBD1 (5 bases). The CDR3 loop spans 12 amino acids. Germline CDR1 SNHLY, CDR2 FYNNEI. Trimming took off 9 bases at V and 4 bases at J, with 10 bases between the two ends. The whole variable domain, filled in from reference TRBV2 and TRBJ1-3, reads EPEVTQTPSHQVTQMGQEVILRCVPISNHLYFYWYRQILGQKVEFLVSFYNNEISEKSEIFDDQFSVERPDGSNFTLKIRSTKLEDSAMYFCASDQGGNTIYFGEGSWLTVV.

V and J are TRBV6-1 and TRBJ1-5; no firm D call. CDR1 and CDR2 from the germline V gene are MNHNS and SASEGT. The germline V and J ends were trimmed by 2 bases and 6 bases, with 11 bases remaining between them. The CDR3 runs 14 residues. The CDR3 spells CASSEPEGGQPQHF. CDR3 nucleotide sequence: TGTGCCAGCAGTGAACCGGAGGGCGGTCAGCCCCAGCATTTT.